These 17 T cell receptor beta chains originate from one sample sequenced in a study of cytomegalovirus exposure and HLA in healthy donors. Amplification used 60 Vbeta primers and 13 Jbeta primers. The protocol was immunoSEQ multiplex PCR, while the TCRdb copy is restricted to in-frame clones and leaves out a portion. The sample shows some 170,000 clones, roughly 89% of them seen only once. Sequencing input: PBMCs. The source is a woman in her 30s in good health and CMV-seronegative.

J is TRBJ2-1 and V is TRBV7-8, with D perhaps TRBD2 (6 bases). The CDR3 has 13 residues. The V gene's germline CDR1 is SGHVS and CDR2 FQNEAQ. V was shortened by 2 bases and J by 9 bases, with 11 bases between the two germline ends. This CDR3 is CASSLYEGLEQFF. The CDR3 coding sequence is TGTGCCAGCAGCTTATACGAGGGACTTGAGCAGTTCTTC.

The chain employs TRBV15 and TRBJ1-1, with 9 nucleotides matching TRBD1. Germline assignment: CDR1 LNHNV and CDR2 YYDKDF (reference sequence). The CDR3 is 18 amino acids. The junction had 14 bases not matched to a gene; V was cut back by 4 bases and J by 2 bases. This CDR3 reads CATSNNPGQGIGNTEAFF. The CDR3 DNA is TGTGCCACCAGCAACAACCCGGGACAGGGTATCGGAAACACTGAAGCTTTCTTT.

The chain recombines TRBV28 with TRBJ2-5; D ambiguous. The V end was cut by 7 bases, the J end by 0 bases, with 18 bases between. CDR1 and CDR2 from the germline V gene are MDHEN and SYDVKM. The length of the CDR3 is 16 residues. The CDR3 coding sequence is TGTGCCAGCAACCCTCGTCCCAGGAAGTACCAAGAGACCCAGTACTTC. Protein product: CASNPRPRKYQETQYF.

The chain carries TRBV7-2 and TRBJ2-3; D is perhaps TRBD2 (7 bases). V was pared by 2 bases and J by 0 bases, with 12 bases between. CDR1 SGHTA and CDR2 FQGNSA come from the germline V gene. This CDR3 is 16 amino acids long. The CDR3: CASSLTGGHSTDTQYF. CDR3 sequence (DNA): TGTGCCAGCAGCTTAACCGGGGGGCATAGCACAGATACGCAGTATTTT.

The count of this clone is one. V usage is TRBV4-1 and J usage is TRBJ2-2; the match to TRBD2 covers 15 bases. V shed 0 bases, J shed 6 bases, and the junction held 5 bases outside the gene matches. Germline V gene sequence: CDR1 MGHRA, CDR2 YSYEKL. The CDR3 contains 18 residues. CDR3 region: CASSQDPGLAGGPGELFF. Written as DNA, the CDR3 is TGCGCCAGCAGCCAAGACCCTGGACTAGCGGGGGGGCCCGGGGAGCTGTTTTTT.

The V and J genes are TRBV19 and TRBJ2-7; D is unresolved. The germline V and J ends were trimmed by 5 bases and 0 bases, with 8 bases remaining between them. The CDR3 has 13 amino acids. Looked up from germline, CDR1 is LNHDA and CDR2 is SQIVND (reference sequence). Written as DNA, the CDR3 is TGTGCCAGTAGTGGCCAGTTCTCCTACGAGCAGTACTTC. Translated, it gives CASSGQFSYEQYF.

The rearrangement joins TRBV6-1 to TRBJ2-2, with 8 bases aligning to TRBD2. Germline lookup yields CDR1 MNHNS and CDR2 SASEGT. V lost 4 bases to trimming and J lost 0 bases; unmatched junction nucleotides: 13. The length of the CDR3 is 19 residues. The CDR3 DNA reads as TGTGCCAGCAGTGTCAGGACTAGCTCGTTAATCGCGAACACCGGGGAGCTGTTTTTT. It encodes CASSVRTSSLIANTGELFF.

This chain joins TRBV7-8 and TRBJ2-1; possible D gene TRBD2, 6 bases. Germline V CDR1 and CDR2: SGHVS, FQNEAQ. Trimming pared 1 base from V and 3 bases from J, leaving 13 bases between. The CDR3 has 16 residues. CDR3 coding DNA: TGTGCCAGCAGCTTAGACGCGGGGCCCATCTACAATGAGCAGTTCTTC. This gives the protein CASSLDAGPIYNEQFF. The full variable domain, in which reference TRBV7-8 and TRBJ2-1 provide the parts outside the CDR3, is GAGVSQSPRYKVAKRGQDVALRCDPISGHVSLFWYQQALGQGPEFLTYFQNEAQLDKSGLPSDRFFAERPEGSVSTLKIQRTQQEDSAVYLCASSLDAGPIYNEQFFGPGTRLTVL.

The chain has TRBV7-9 and TRBJ2-2; TRBD1 is a possible D gene (6 bases). CDR3 length: 18 residues. The V gene lost 5 bases and the J gene lost 2 bases, with 21 bases spanning the gap. CDR1 SEHNR and CDR2 FQNEAQ come from the germline V gene (reference sequence). This CDR3 is CASSLTRPGQINTGELFF. The CDR3 DNA is TGTGCCAGCAGCCTGACCCGGCCGGGACAAATAAACACCGGGGAGCTGTTTTTT.

This chain uses TRBV9 with TRBJ2-2; possible D gene TRBD2, 5 bases. The CDR3 contains 14 residues. V lost 0 bases, J lost 7 bases, and 10 bases lay in between. In germline, CDR1 is SGDLS, CDR2 YYNGEE. The CDR3 DNA is TGTGCCAGCAGCGTAGGCCCGAGGGACGGGGAGCTGTTTTTT. Translating gives CASSVGPRDGELFF.

This chain links TRBV7-9 with TRBJ1-1; D is undetermined. The germline CDR1 and CDR2 sequences are SEHNR and FQNEAQ (reference sequence). The CDR3 is 12 residues long. Deletions cut 5 bases from V and 1 base from J, with 5 bases between. DNA for the CDR3: TGTGCCAGCAGCCTAACGAACACTGAAGCTTTCTTT. Amino acid sequence: CASSLTNTEAFF.

This rearrangement joins TRBV28 to TRBJ1-5, with 7 nucleotides matching TRBD1. The germline V gene has CDR1 MDHEN and CDR2 SYDVKM. V lost 3 bases to trimming and J lost 2 bases; unmatched junction nucleotides: 1. The CDR3 loop spans 14 amino acids. The CDR3 region is CASSFGQGNQPQHF. The CDR3 DNA sequence: TGTGCCAGCAGTTTTGGACAGGGCAATCAGCCCCAGCATTTT. The full variable domain, rest sourced from reference TRBV28 and TRBJ1-5, is DVKVTQSSRYLVKRTGEKVFLECVQDMDHENMFWYRQDPGLGLRLIYFSYDVKMKEKGDIPEGYSVSREKKERFSLILESASTNQTSMYLCASSFGQGNQPQHFGDGTRLSIL.

This clone came up once. The chain recombines TRBV6-1 with TRBJ2-1; 7 nucleotides line up with TRBD2. Germline CDR1 is MNHNS and CDR2 is SASEGT. This CDR3 has 14 amino acids. Losses at the gene ends were 7 bases for V and 2 bases for J; bases not matched to a gene: 5. The CDR3 reads CASMREKPYNEQFF. The DNA of the CDR3 is TGTGCCAGCATGCGGGAGAAACCCTACAATGAGCAGTTCTTC.

The V and J genes are TRBV27 and TRBJ2-7, with D possibly TRBD1 on 6 matching bases. Germline CDR1 MNHEY, CDR2 SMNVEV (reference sequence). Trimming shortened V by 10 bases and J by 2 bases, and 21 bases separated the two germline ends. The CDR3 totals 15 residues. CDR3 amino acids: CATRGQTSLAYEQYF. The CDR3, as DNA: TGTGCCACACGAGGACAGACCTCTTTAGCCTACGAGCAGTACTTC.

The V and J genes are TRBV6-5 and TRBJ2-3; 8 nucleotides match TRBD2. The CDR3 has 16 amino acids. The germline CDR1 and CDR2 sequences are MNHEY and SVGAGI. With 2 bases clipped from V and 1 base from J, the junction kept 5 bases outside the gene matches. The CDR3 spells CASSYQTSGRTDTQYF. The CDR3, as DNA: TGTGCCAGCAGTTACCAAACTAGCGGACGCACAGATACGCAGTATTTT.

The chain uses TRBV11-2 and TRBJ1-1; 7 bases agree with TRBD1. In germline, CDR1 is SGHAT, CDR2 FQNNGV. This CDR3 has 16 residues. The ends lost 3 bases at V and 5 bases at J; junction bases unmatched: 12. The CDR3 sequence is CASSLTIDRVGTEAFF. The DNA for the CDR3 is TGTGCCAGCAGCTTGACTATCGACAGGGTTGGGACTGAAGCTTTCTTT.

J is TRBJ2-5 and V is TRBV30, with D possibly TRBD2 on 5 matching bases. Trimming pared 0 bases from V and 5 bases from J, leaving 13 bases between. Germline V gene lookup returns CDR1 GTSNPN and CDR2 SVGIG (reference sequence). This CDR3 is 14 amino acids long. The CDR3 is CAWSVTGLGETQYF. Written as DNA, the CDR3 is TGTGCCTGGAGTGTAACGGGATTGGGTGAGACCCAGTACTTC. Supplemented by reference TRBV30 and TRBJ2-5, the full variable domain reads SQTIHQWPATLVQPVGSPLSLECTVEGTSNPNLYWYRQAAGRGLQLLFYSVGIGQISSEVPQNLSASRPQDRQFILSSKKLLLSDSGFYLCAWSVTGLGETQYFGPGTRLLVL.